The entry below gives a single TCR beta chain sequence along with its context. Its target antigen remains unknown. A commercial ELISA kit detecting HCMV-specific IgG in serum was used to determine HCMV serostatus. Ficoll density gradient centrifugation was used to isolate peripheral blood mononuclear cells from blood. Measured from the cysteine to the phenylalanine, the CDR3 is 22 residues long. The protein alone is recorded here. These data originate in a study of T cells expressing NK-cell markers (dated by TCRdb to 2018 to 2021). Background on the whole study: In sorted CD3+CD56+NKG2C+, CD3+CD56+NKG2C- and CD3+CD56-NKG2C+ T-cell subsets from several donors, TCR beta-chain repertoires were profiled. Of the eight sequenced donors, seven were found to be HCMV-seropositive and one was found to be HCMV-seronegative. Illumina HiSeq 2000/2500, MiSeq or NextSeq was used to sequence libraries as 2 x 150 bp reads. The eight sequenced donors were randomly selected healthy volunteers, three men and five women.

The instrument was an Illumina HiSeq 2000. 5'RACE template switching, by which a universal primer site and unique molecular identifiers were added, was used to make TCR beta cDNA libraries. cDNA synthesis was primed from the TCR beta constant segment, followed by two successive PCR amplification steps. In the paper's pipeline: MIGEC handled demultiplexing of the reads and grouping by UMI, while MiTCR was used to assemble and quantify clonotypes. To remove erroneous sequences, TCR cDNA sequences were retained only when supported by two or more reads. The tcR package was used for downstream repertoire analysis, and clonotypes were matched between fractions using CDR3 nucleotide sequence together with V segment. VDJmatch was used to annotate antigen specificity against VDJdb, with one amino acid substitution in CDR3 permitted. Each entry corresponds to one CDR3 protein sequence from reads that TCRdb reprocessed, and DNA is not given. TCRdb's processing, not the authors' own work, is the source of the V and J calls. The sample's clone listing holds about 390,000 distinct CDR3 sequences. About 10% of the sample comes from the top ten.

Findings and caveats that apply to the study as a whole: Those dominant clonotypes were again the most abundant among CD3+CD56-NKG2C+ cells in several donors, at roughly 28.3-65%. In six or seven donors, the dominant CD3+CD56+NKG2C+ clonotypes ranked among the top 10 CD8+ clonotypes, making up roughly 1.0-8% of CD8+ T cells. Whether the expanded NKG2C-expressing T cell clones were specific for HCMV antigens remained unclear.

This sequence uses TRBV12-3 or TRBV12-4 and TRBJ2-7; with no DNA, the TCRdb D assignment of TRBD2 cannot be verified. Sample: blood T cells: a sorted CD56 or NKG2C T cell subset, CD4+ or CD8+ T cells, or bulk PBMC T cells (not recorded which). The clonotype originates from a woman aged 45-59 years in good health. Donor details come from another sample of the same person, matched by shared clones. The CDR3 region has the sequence CASSLDSLAGGRGFWSSYEQYF.